Listed here are 6 T cell receptor beta chains from one sample, sequenced in a study of Ad26.COV2.S vaccination and SARS-CoV-2 variants (dated by TCRdb to the early 2020s). Library construction relied on the immunoSEQ multiplex PCR assay. TCRdb took over this immuneACCESS table, retaining in-frame rearrangements with V and J assigned. Such tables are incomplete; in checked studies, under half of the missing clones stem from an unresolved V gene, and the remainder is unexplained. This sample comprises about 250,000 clones, roughly nine tenths of them detected only once. Under 3% of the sample is taken by the ten largest. Reading the label with the study, this specimen's treatment or condition is: around 19 received Ad26.COV2.S at low or high dose, single or two shots; a few received placebo; per-sample allocation not given. For vaccine and placebo recipients, repertoires were sequenced using samples collected on day 63 after the first injection.

Specimen: peripheral blood, collected in a trial of Ad26.COV2.S vaccine versus placebo. The receptors stem from a person aged 18-65 years who received the Ad26.COV2.S COVID-19 vaccine or a placebo.

The chain links TRBV6-5 to TRBJ2-3; D is perhaps TRBD1 (5 bases). This CDR3 comprises 15 residues. V lost 0 bases to trimming and J lost 3 bases, with 10 bases between them. CDR1 and CDR2 from the germline V gene are MNHEY and SVGAGI. CDR3 loop: CASSYSGQTTDTQYF. CDR3 DNA sequence: TGTGCCAGCAGTTACTCGGGGCAGACAACAGATACGCAGTATTTT.

V is TRBV11-3 and J is TRBJ1-1, with 9 bases lining up with TRBD1. The CDR3 covers 13 residues. V trimming: 4 bases; J trimming: 11 bases; junction bases outside the gene matches: 8. Per germline, CDR1 SGHNT and CDR2 YENEEA. The CDR3 coding sequence is TGTGCCAGCAGCTCTGGACAGGGGCGGGGTGCTTTCTTT. This encodes CASSSGQGRGAFF.

In DNA form, the CDR3 reads TGTGCCAGCACCTTGGGGGGGGACATTCAGTACTTC. Translating gives CASTLGGDIQYF. The chain carries TRBV12-3 or TRBV12-4 and TRBJ2-4; the match to TRBD2 covers 7 bases. Trimming cost V 7 bases and J 8 bases; bases outside gene matches: 5. The CDR3 covers 12 residues.

The V gene is TRBV6-2 or TRBV6-3, the J gene TRBJ2-7; 8 nucleotides align to TRBD1. V dropped 4 bases and J dropped 11; count of bases not matched to a gene: 13. The germline V gene has CDR1 MNHEY and CDR2 SVGEGT. CDR3 length: 14 residues. The CDR3 nucleotides are TGTGCCAGCAGTTCCGGGACAGGCACTACGAGGGAGTACGTC. Translation: CASSSGTGTTREYV.

The chain employs TRBV7-9 and TRBJ1-2, with D possibly being TRBD1 (6 bases). CDR1 and CDR2 (germline): SEHNR, FQNEAQ (reference sequence). The CDR3 runs 13 residues. Trimming stripped 7 bases from V and 6 bases from J, with 15 bases between. CDR3: CASTPPHRDGYTF. The DNA for the CDR3 is TGTGCCAGCACACCGCCGCACAGGGATGGCTACACCTTC.

The chain joins TRBV30 to TRBJ1-6; possibly TRBD1 for D (5 bases). CDR1 and CDR2 (germline): GTSNPN, SVGIG (reference sequence). The CDR3 is made up of 16 amino acids. V was clipped by 3 bases and J by 5 bases, with 17 bases between them. The CDR3 loop reads CAWRAHRGGNNSPLHF. CDR3 sequence (DNA): TGTGCCTGGAGAGCTCACCGGGGGGGAAATAATTCACCCCTCCACTTT.